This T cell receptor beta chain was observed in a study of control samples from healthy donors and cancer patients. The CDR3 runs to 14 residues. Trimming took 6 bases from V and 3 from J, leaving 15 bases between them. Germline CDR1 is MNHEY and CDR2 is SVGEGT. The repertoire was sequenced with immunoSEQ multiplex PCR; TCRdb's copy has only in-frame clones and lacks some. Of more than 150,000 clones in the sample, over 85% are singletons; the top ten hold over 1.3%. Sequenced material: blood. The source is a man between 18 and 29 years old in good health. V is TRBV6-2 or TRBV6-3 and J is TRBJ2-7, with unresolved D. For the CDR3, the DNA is TGTGCCAGCAGCCTGCGATTAGTGGGCTACGAGCAGTACTTC. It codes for CASSLRLVGYEQYF.